Presented here are 10 T cell receptor beta chains from one specimen sequenced in a study of shared clonotypes between healthy human individuals (dated by TCRdb to 2019 to 2021). Libraries came from the immunoSEQ multiplex PCR assay. TCRdb took over this immuneACCESS table, retaining in-frame rearrangements with V and J assigned. Such tables are incomplete; in checked studies, under half of the missing clones stem from an unresolved V gene, and the remainder is unexplained. The sample records more than 2 million clones, approximately 92% of which are singletons. Approximately 1.7% of the sample goes to the ten largest clones. CD8 naive samples were obtained by positive selection for CCR7 among CD45RO-negative cells, yielding a CD45RA+CCR7+ population from which TemRA cells were excluded. Sequencing was performed on naive CD8+ T cells from PBMCs. Explained via the paper, the cell subset or site label denotes: CD45RA+CCR7+. All receptors come from a man aged 18-30 years in good health. Some clones in this sample may be carry-over from other donors' samples.

The chain employs TRBV10-3 and TRBJ2-1, with 10 nucleotides matching TRBD2. Per germline, CDR1 ENHRY and CDR2 SYGVKD. This CDR3 comprises 18 residues. V was pared by 4 bases and J by 4 bases, with 13 bases of the junction left unmatched. CDR3 in DNA: TGTGCCATCAGTGTGACTAGCGGGCACCGAACGGGGTACAATGAGCAGTTCTTC. As protein: CAISVTSGHRTGYNEQFF.

V is TRBV7-8 and J is TRBJ2-7; 10 nucleotides agree with TRBD1. V shed 1 base, J shed 5 bases, and the junction held 5 bases outside the gene matches. There are 15 residues in the CDR3. Germline assignment: CDR1 SGHVS and CDR2 FQNEAQ. CDR3 in DNA: TGTGCCAGCAGCTTAGTTGAGACAGGGGGCGACGAGCAGTACTTC. Its protein product is CASSLVETGGDEQYF.

This chain uses TRBV5-5 with TRBJ2-1, with TRBD2 as a possible D gene (5 bases). Germline CDR1 SGHKS, CDR2 YYEKEE (reference sequence). The CDR3 runs to 15 residues. Trimming took 4 bases from V and 7 from J, leaving 18 bases between them. CDR3 sequence reads: CASSPDGSLGNEQFF. For the CDR3, the DNA is TGTGCCAGCAGCCCCGATGGGAGTCTGGGAAATGAGCAGTTCTTC.

The chain uses TRBV6-6 and TRBJ2-5, with D unclear. Trimming stripped 6 bases from V and 5 bases from J, with 16 bases between. In germline, CDR1 is MNHNY, CDR2 SVGAGI (reference sequence). The CDR3 totals 14 residues. The CDR3 DNA follows: TGTGCCAGCAGCTCCCGAGACACGAGGGAGACCCAGTACTTC. Translation gives CASSSRDTRETQYF.

J is TRBJ1-1 and V is TRBV19; D is unclear. This CDR3 comprises 14 residues. The germline V gene has CDR1 LNHDA and CDR2 SQIVND (reference sequence). Deletions cut 7 bases from V and 4 bases from J, with 16 bases between. The CDR3 DNA is TGTGCCAGTAAAACGGGGAGAGTGATCACTGAAGCTTTCTTT. This encodes CASKTGRVITEAFF.

The chain couples TRBV7-9 to TRBJ2-1; 12 positions match TRBD2. The CDR3 consists of 14 residues. Germline V gene lookup returns CDR1 SEHNR and CDR2 FQNEAQ (reference sequence). With 6 bases clipped from V and 7 bases from J, the junction kept 4 bases outside the gene matches. The CDR3 here is CASRLAGGENEQFF. Here the CDR3 DNA reads TGTGCCAGCAGGCTAGCGGGAGGGGAGAATGAGCAGTTCTTC.

The gene calls are TRBV18 and TRBJ1-2; no reliable D call. CDR3 length equals 13 residues. Trimming removed 3 bases from V and 2 bases from J, with 7 bases in between. The V gene's germline CDR1 is KGHSH and CDR2 LQKENI. The CDR3 loop is CASSPTENYGYTF. Written as DNA, the CDR3 is TGTGCCAGCTCACCGACCGAGAACTATGGCTACACCTTC. The full variable domain, rest sourced from reference TRBV18 and TRBJ1-2, is NAGVMQNPRHLVRRRGQEARLRCSPMKGHSHVYWYRQLPEEGLKFMVYLQKENIIDESGMPKERFSAEFPKEGPSILRIQQVVRGDSAAYFCASSPTENYGYTFGSGTRLTVV.

V and J are TRBV7-2 and TRBJ2-1; 12 bases are shared with TRBD2. Looked up from germline, CDR1 is SGHTA and CDR2 is FQGNSA. J was trimmed by 11 bases and V by 0 bases; bases with no gene match: 2. This CDR3 is built from 14 residues. The CDR3 sequence: CASSLAWTSGKQFF. CDR3 nucleotides: TGTGCCAGCAGCTTAGCGTGGACTAGCGGGAAGCAGTTCTTC.

V usage is TRBV27 and J usage is TRBJ2-5; D is unclear. Germline V gives CDR1 MNHEY, CDR2 SMNVEV (reference sequence). V lost 6 bases and J lost 2, with 16 bases in between. CDR3 length: 15 residues. CDR3 nucleotides: TGTGCCAGCAGAATCCAGTCGGCTGTTCAAGAGACCCAGTACTTC. Its translation: CASRIQSAVQETQYF.

The rearrangement links TRBV7-6 to TRBJ1-4; perhaps TRBD1 as D (5 bases). V gave up 5 bases and J gave up 8 bases, with 12 bases separating them. CDR1 SGHVS and CDR2 FNYEAQ come from the germline V gene. CDR3 length equals 13 residues. DNA of the CDR3: TGTGCCAGCAGCCCCGGCCGGGGGGAAAAACTGTTTTTT. Encoded protein: CASSPGRGEKLFF.